This is a list of T cell receptor beta chains from one sample in a study of blood T cell repertoires in COVID-19. The table came from immunoSEQ multiplex PCR; TCRdb's copy has only in-frame clones and leaves some out. In the table there are over 600,000 clones, around 90% of which are singletons. Sequencing used peripheral blood. These receptor sequences come from a young woman with acute or convalescent COVID-19. CDR3s include the opening cysteine and the closing phenylalanine or tryptophan. Each record gives: V gene, CDR3 protein.

TRBV5-4 CASSLLRDSSYNEQFF
TRBV3-1/TRBV3-2 CASSQFSSGELFF
TRBV4-1 CASSQPDRTYEQYF
TRBV23-1 CASSQFQRDQAFF
TRBV15 CATSVIMAGDGGYTF
TRBV30 CAWSVIGNVNSPLHF
TRBV15 CATSRSTGQGEKLFF
TRBV9 CASSVVSGGGYTF
TRBV7-9 CASSSLGGQKYGYTF
TRBV6-1 CASSGAGQGYDGELFF
TRBV6-4 CASACWQYF
TRBV29-1 CSVEDTVPTPPNTEAFF
TRBV5-1 CASSLLRTGNTEAFF
TRBV6-2/TRBV6-3 CASSYDRGTEAFF
TRBV30 CAWSVLTGGTGELFF
TRBV5-8 CASSQGGTGVDEQFF
TRBV4-1 CASSQAWETRGFAFF
TRBV14 CASSHRGLAGAPYNEQFF
TRBV9 CASSLLTGEKLFF
TRBV24-1 CATSPGGHNEKLFF
TRBV6-6 CASSRTGFSGNTIYF
TRBV5-6 CASSLDSQYGYTF
TRBV4-1 CASSRTGFF
TRBV5-8 CASSYGGAYNEQFF
TRBV7-9 CASSLGDRVPIFGYTF
TRBV3-1/TRBV3-2 CASSQASSRPQHF
TRBV19 CASSHRTYGYTF
TRBV28 CASGTGGIKPQHF
TRBV5-1 CASSRTLTGEASGGYTF
TRBV7-9 CASSLGQGVSNEKLFF
TRBV18 CASSPGTGGPDTQYF
TRBV27 CASSPRAGGFTSF
TRBV5-1 CASRPLPGQGDEEKLFF
TRBV9 CASSATSGGTGELFF
TRBV5-1 CASLGAGVSTDTQYF
TRBV6-5 CASSYSGGAGNQPQHF
TRBV6-2/TRBV6-3 CASSYARDRGDTEAFF
TRBV7-3 CASGRGGYTEAFF
TRBV25-1 CASSDLGEGFGYTF
TRBV7-2 CASSQNRGEEKLFF
TRBV7-6 CASSGANTEAFF
TRBV7-3 CASSLHPRTRGNEQFF
TRBV5-8 CASSLYRQGGNYGYTF
TRBV2 CASSPGFMIRLVGQPQHF
TRBV7-6 CASSLGGGEGPWETQYF
TRBV11-1 CASSFRQNEQFF
TRBV5-1 CASSMDRVWDEQFF
TRBV9 CASSPPTGGAGELFF
TRBV7-9 CASSPAGREPLYGYTF
TRBV6-5 CASSYPGTGWSGYTF
TRBV21-1 CASSTQTGTPHQPQHF
TRBV4-2 CASSQDSGGTPNTEAFF
TRBV4-3 CASSQEPFYLNLNNEQFF